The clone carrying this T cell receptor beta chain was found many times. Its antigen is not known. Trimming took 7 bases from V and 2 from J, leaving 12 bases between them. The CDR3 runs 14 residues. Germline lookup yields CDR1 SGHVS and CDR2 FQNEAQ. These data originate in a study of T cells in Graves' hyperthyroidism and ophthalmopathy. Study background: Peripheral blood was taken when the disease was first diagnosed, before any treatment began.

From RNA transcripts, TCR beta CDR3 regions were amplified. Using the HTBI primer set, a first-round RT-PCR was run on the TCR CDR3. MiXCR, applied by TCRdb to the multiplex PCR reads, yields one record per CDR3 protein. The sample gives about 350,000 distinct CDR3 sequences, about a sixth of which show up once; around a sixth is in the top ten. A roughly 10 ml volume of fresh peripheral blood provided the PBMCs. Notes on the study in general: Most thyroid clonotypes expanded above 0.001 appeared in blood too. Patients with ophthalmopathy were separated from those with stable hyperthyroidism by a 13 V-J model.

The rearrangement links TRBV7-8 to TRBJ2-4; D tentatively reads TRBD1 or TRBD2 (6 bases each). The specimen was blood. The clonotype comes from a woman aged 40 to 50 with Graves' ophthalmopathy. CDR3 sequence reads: CASNPGGTKNIQYF. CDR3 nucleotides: TGTGCCAGCAACCCCGGGGGCACCAAAAACATTCAGTACTTC.